The sequence of this TCR beta chain was determined in a study of naive and memory T cell subsets. Alpha and beta constant region primers primed reverse transcription for blood and skin samples. Each CDR3 protein is one row after TCRdb ran MiXCR on the 5' RACE reads. The sample lists about 20,000 distinct CDR3 sequences, 3.5% to 5% occurring once. Whole blood, roughly 2.6 ml, came from adult healthy volunteers. Broader study findings: TCR transcript changes with activation or differentiation may affect this RNA method.

Trimming pared 2 bases from V and 5 bases from J, leaving 13 bases between. From germline, CDR1 is SGHRS and CDR2 YFSETQ. The CDR3 has 14 amino acids. This clonotype was recorded many times. As yet, its antigen is unknown. The source is a male donor in good health. The rearrangement joins TRBV5-1 to TRBJ1-1; D perhaps matches TRBD1 (6 bases). The CDR3 spells CASSLDIGGTEAFF. CDR3 DNA: TGCGCCAGCAGCTTAGATATAGGGGGGACTGAAGCTTTCTTT.